This T cell receptor (delta chain) is from a study of γδ T cells in repeated Plasmodium falciparum infection. Study in general: The natural-infection arm compared Malian children under seasonal malaria with matched Australian children. Study results and caveats: Compared with Australian children, Malian Vdelta2-negative repertoires seemed more clonal, less diverse, less shared. The Malian cohort came from a small rural village of predominantly one ethnic group.

Many counts were recorded for this clone. Its antigen remains unknown. This probably arose from a read error, given a far larger clone one base away. The same CDR3 is also encoded by other DNA sequences in this sample. TCRdb re-called the multiplex PCR reads via CATT. Of roughly 90,000 delta-chain clones in the sample, roughly 0.9% were seen once. There are 16 residues in the CDR3. CDR1 GEAIGNYY and CDR2 EKD come from the germline V gene. Vgamma9/Vdelta2+ and Vdelta2-negative gammadelta T cells were flow-sorted from PBMC for bulk sequencing. The V gene was identified as TRDV2, while no J gene was called; the table's D call, TRDD3, has no DNA check behind it. This clonotype was obtained from a pool of human donors (malaria-infected and uninfected, not separated). Sample: gamma-delta T cells from blood. As DNA, the CDR3 is TGTGCCTGTGACTCACTGGGGGATTCAGCCACCGATAAACTCATCTTC. Its translation is CACDSLGDSATDKLIF.